This T cell receptor beta chain stems from a study of PD-L1 blockade in urothelial cancer. About the study: Reported median T cell count for blood samples was over 110,000.

Overall study results and limits: A pretreatment blood TCR clonality that fell below the median predicted better progression-free and overall survival.

In regard to this clone: Its antigen is not identified.

Individual patients had between 1 and 8 samples, taken pretreatment and on-treatment. Sequencing was performed with immunoSEQ multiplex PCR; in TCRdb, only in-frame clones are kept and a portion is missing. The sample includes about 110,000 clones, over 75% of them seen just once. This TCR was recovered from a man in his fifties with urothelial cancer. The sample was PBMCs, taken around atezolizumab (anti-PD-L1) treatment.

CDR3 sequence (DNA): TGTGCCAGCAGCGTTACGGACATCCCTGGCTACGAGCAGTACTTC. Translation gives CASSVTDIPGYEQYF. The chain uses TRBV9 and TRBJ2-7, with D perhaps TRBD1 (5 bases). The V and J ends lost 2 bases and 3 bases respectively, with 15 bases between them. The CDR3 has 15 residues. The germline CDR1 and CDR2 sequences are SGDLS and YYNGEE.